The present TCR beta chain was sequenced within a study of a mutant IDH1 vaccine in newly diagnosed glioma. The overall study: The patients were given eight vaccinations, one each in weeks 1, 3, 5, 7, 11, 15, 19 and 23. Patients were pretreated with radiotherapy, temozolomide, or both, mostly both.

Profiled with immunoSEQ multiplex PCR; TCRdb holds only in-frame clones, not every one. The sample records tens of thousands of clones, about four fifths being singletons. A word on this clone: What it recognizes is unknown.

Trimming shortened V by 5 bases and J by 4 bases, and 14 bases separated the two germline ends. The length of the CDR3 is 14 residues. CDR1 SEHNR and CDR2 FQNEAQ come from the germline V gene (reference sequence). Documented time point: week 23, last vaccination. The study gave 300 ug of mutant IDH1 20-mer peptide per vaccine dose, with topical imiquimod. V gene TRBV7-9 combines with J gene TRBJ1-2, with D perhaps matching TRBD1 (5 bases). The sample here was PBMCs, taken from a glioma patient whose treatment included an IDH1 peptide vaccine. The origin of this receptor is a man aged 35-49 years with glioma. CDR3 in amino acids: CASSPRGAAYGYTF. CDR3 bases: TGTGCCAGCAGCCCCCGTGGGGCCGCCTATGGCTACACCTTC.